These 3 T cell receptor beta chains came from one sample sequenced in a study of blood T cell repertoires in COVID-19. Sequencing was performed with immunoSEQ multiplex PCR; in TCRdb, only in-frame clones are kept and a portion is missing. This sample has approximately 280,000 clones, with approximately 90% found just once. Sequenced material: PBMCs or T cells enriched from blood (not recorded which). These receptors came from a woman between 35 and 50 years old who had recovered from COVID-19.

In this sample, this clone turned up a few times. This chain joins TRBV28 and TRBJ1-5; no clear D. The CDR3 spans 15 residues. V was trimmed by 6 bases and J by 2 bases, leaving 14 bases between them. The V gene's germline CDR1 is MDHEN and CDR2 SYDVKM. The CDR3 DNA reads as TGTGCCAGCAGCCCCACCGGGGTGGGCAATCAGCCCCAGCATTTT. It is translated as CASSPTGVGNQPQHF. Based on the CDR3 plus reference TRBV28 and TRBJ1-5, the full variable domain is DVKVTQSSRYLVKRTGEKVFLECVQDMDHENMFWYRQDPGLGLRLIYFSYDVKMKEKGDIPEGYSVSREKKERFSLILESASTNQTSMYLCASSPTGVGNQPQHFGDGTRLSIL.

In its sample, this clone was seen a few times. The V and J genes are TRBV27 and TRBJ2-1; 10 bases match TRBD2. The CDR3 runs 15 residues. Germline CDR1 is MNHEY and CDR2 is SMNVEV (reference sequence). The trim removed 9 bases at V and 7 bases at J, leaving 12 bases unmatched. The CDR3 bases are TGTGCCAGTAGAGGGAGGCTAGCGGGAGTAAATGAGCAGTTCTTC. Its translation is CASRGRLAGVNEQFF.

The rearrangement links TRBV24-1 to TRBJ2-5; 7 nucleotides line up with TRBD1. This CDR3 has 15 amino acids. The germline CDR1 and CDR2 sequences are KGHDR and SFDVKD. The V gene end was trimmed by 4 bases and the J gene end by 2 bases; junction bases not matched to a gene: 6. The CDR3 sequence: CATSDPRQGQETQYF. The CDR3 region has the DNA TGTGCCACCAGTGACCCCAGACAGGGACAAGAGACCCAGTACTTC.